This T cell receptor beta chain was retrieved from a study of identical twins. General observations from the study: Researchers reported excess low generation probability among twin-shared out-of-frame alpha sequences.

TCRdb reprocessed the 5' RACE reads via MiXCR and lists one record per CDR3 protein. The table records about 200,000 distinct CDR3 sequences, 6.5% to 8.5% of them present only once. As for this clonotype: Antigen: not known.

Between the trimmed V and J ends, which lost 7 bases and 0 bases, there was a span of 13 bases. The V gene's germline CDR1 is MDHEN and CDR2 SYDVKM. The CDR3 runs 14 residues. These same data were also listed under a study on yellow fever vaccine responses in identical twins.

The source of this sequence is a woman under 30 in good health. Sequenced: memory (CD45RO+) T cells sorted from blood. The chain uses TRBV28 and TRBJ2-7; D gene uncertain. Here the CDR3 reads CASKMQDLSYEQYF. CDR3 DNA sequence: TGTGCCAGCAAGATGCAGGACCTCTCCTACGAGCAGTACTTC.